The 12 T cell receptor beta chains given below trace back to one sample, sequenced in a study of blood T cell repertoires in COVID-19. Generated by immunoSEQ multiplex PCR, the TCRdb table keeps only in-frame clones and is missing some. The sample lists approximately 130,000 clones, roughly 69% occurring once. Source material: peripheral blood. These receptors originate from a woman in her 70s with acute or convalescent COVID-19.

This rearrangement joins TRBV6-2 or TRBV6-3 to TRBJ2-7; 7 bases fit TRBD1. The CDR3 is 16 amino acids. Germline V gene lookup returns CDR1 MNHEY and CDR2 SVGEGT. The trim removed 3 bases at V and 3 bases at J, leaving 11 bases unmatched. CDR3 in DNA: TGTGCCAGCAGTTATGCCCGGACAGGTTTAAACTACGAGCAGTACTTC. As protein: CASSYARTGLNYEQYF.

The chain is built from TRBV6-5 and TRBJ1-6, with 7 bases lining up with TRBD1. Looked up from germline, CDR1 is MNHEY and CDR2 is SVGAGI. Losses at the gene ends were 8 bases for V and 6 bases for J; bases not matched to a gene: 4. This CDR3 spans 13 amino acids. CDR3 nucleotide sequence: TGTGCCAGCGGGGGACAGACTAATTCACCCCTCCACTTT. Translation: CASGGQTNSPLHF.

The chain couples TRBV19 to TRBJ1-5; the D is unclear. Germline V gene lookup returns CDR1 LNHDA and CDR2 SQIVND (reference sequence). Trimming took 0 bases from V and 2 from J, leaving 14 bases between them. This CDR3 contains 17 residues. Here the CDR3 reads CASSIDAVRLGNQPQHF. CDR3 bases: TGTGCCAGTAGTATAGATGCGGTCCGTCTCGGCAATCAGCCCCAGCATTTT. Combining the CDR3 with reference TRBV19 and TRBJ1-5 gives the whole variable domain DGGITQSPKYLFRKEGQNVTLSCEQNLNHDAMYWYRQDPGQGLRLIYYSQIVNDFQKGDIAEGYSVSREKKESFPLTVTSAQKNPTAFYLCASSIDAVRLGNQPQHFGDGTRLSIL.

V is TRBV27 and J is TRBJ2-6, with 7 bases that match TRBD2. V trimming: 5 bases; J trimming: 1 base; junction bases outside the gene matches: 11. CDR3 length equals 18 residues. Germline CDR1 MNHEY, CDR2 SMNVEV (reference sequence). Here the CDR3 DNA reads TGTGCCAGCAGTCTCCCGGGGCTCGGGGGGTCTGGGGCCAACGTCCTGACTTTC. Its translation: CASSLPGLGGSGANVLTF.

The chain couples TRBV18 to TRBJ1-2; D is perhaps TRBD1 (5 bases). There are 12 residues in the CDR3. Trimming shortened V by 3 bases and J by 7 bases, and 9 bases separated the two germline ends. The germline V gene has CDR1 KGHSH and CDR2 LQKENI. The DNA for the CDR3 is TGTGCCAGCTCACCGACAGCGAGTGGCTACACCTTC. Amino acid sequence: CASSPTASGYTF.

This sequence joins TRBV6-6 and TRBJ2-7; no reliable D call. There are 13 residues in the CDR3. Germline CDR1 and CDR2: MNHNY and SVGAGI (reference sequence). V gave up 2 bases and J gave up 6 bases, with 11 bases separating them. CDR3 residues: CASSYLSPSEQYF. DNA for the CDR3: TGTGCCAGCAGTTACCTCTCCCCCTCCGAGCAGTACTTC.

The V call is TRBV3-1 (or the pseudogene TRBV3-2), the J call TRBJ1-2, with D possibly TRBD1 on 5 matching bases. CDR1 is LGHDT, CDR2 YNNKEL, per germline (reference sequence). This CDR3 contains 14 residues. Trimming shortened V by 0 bases and J by 7 bases, and 12 bases separated the two germline ends. The CDR3 region is CASSQEISGSGYTF. CDR3 coding DNA: TGTGCCAGCAGCCAAGAAATCTCAGGGTCTGGCTACACCTTC.

The gene calls are TRBV2 and TRBJ1-1; 7 nucleotides match TRBD1. V lost 7 bases and J lost 1; bases outside the gene matches: 6. This CDR3 has 14 residues. Germline V gives CDR1 SNHLY, CDR2 FYNNEI. CDR3 loop: CASTVQGTNTEAFF. The DNA for the CDR3 is TGTGCCAGCACTGTACAGGGGACGAACACTGAAGCTTTCTTT. The whole variable domain, remainder taken from reference TRBV2 and TRBJ1-1, is EPEVTQTPSHQVTQMGQEVILRCVPISNHLYFYWYRQILGQKVEFLVSFYNNEISEKSEIFDDQFSVERPDGSNFTLKIRSTKLEDSAMYFCASTVQGTNTEAFFGQGTRLTVV.

This clone showed up just once. V usage is TRBV6-5 and J usage is TRBJ1-5, with 7 bases aligning to TRBD1. V lost 8 bases, J lost 7 bases, and 11 bases stayed unmatched. CDR3 length: 14 amino acids. Germline V gene sequence: CDR1 MNHEY, CDR2 SVGAGI. The CDR3: CASGMTGYRQPQHF. As DNA, the CDR3 is TGTGCCAGCGGCATGACAGGGTACAGACAGCCCCAGCATTTT.

The chain employs TRBV9 and TRBJ2-2; the match to TRBD2 covers 8 bases. Germline CDR1 SGDLS, CDR2 YYNGEE. V was pared by 0 bases and J by 0 bases, with 4 bases of the junction left unmatched. CDR3 size: 17 residues. CDR3 DNA: TGTGCCAGCAGCGTAGTTAGTAGCGGGGCGAACACCGGGGAGCTGTTTTTT. Its protein is CASSVVSSGANTGELFF.

The V call is TRBV7-3, the J call TRBJ2-1, with a tentative D call TRBD2 (5 bases). Germline CDR1 reads SGHTA; CDR2 reads FQGTGA. The CDR3 sequence is 15 residues long. V gave up 2 bases and J gave up 6 bases, with 14 bases separating them. The CDR3 bases are TGTGCCAGCAGCTTATCGGGGAGCATGGGCAATGAGCAGTTCTTC. This sequence encodes CASSLSGSMGNEQFF.

The chain uses TRBV9 and TRBJ1-2; 7 bases align to TRBD1. Germline assignment: CDR1 SGDLS and CDR2 YYNGEE. Trimming at V came to 1 base and at J to 2 bases, leaving 8 bases not matched to a gene. The length of the CDR3 is 16 residues. The CDR3: CASSVTTGQVNYGYTF. The CDR3 nucleotides are TGTGCCAGCAGCGTAACCACCGGACAGGTGAACTATGGCTACACCTTC.